The clone carrying this T cell receptor beta chain was seen ten or more times. The source of the sample is a study of blood T cell repertoires in COVID-19. Study at large: From T cells, B-cell-depleted T cells, or PBMCs came the material, which was cDNA or gDNA.

A Seattle source enrolled patients during active infection and followed them longitudinally. V was trimmed by 4 bases and J by 0 bases, leaving 15 bases between them. Germline-derived CDR1 and CDR2 are MGHRA and YSYEKL. The CDR3 extends over 17 amino acids. The assay was immunoSEQ multiplex PCR, and TCRdb's table has in-frame clones only and misses some. The top ten clones hold about 5.2% of a sample with 250,000 to 300,000 clones, around 87% of them seen once. The chain links TRBV4-1 to TRBJ1-4; D possibly corresponds to TRBD1 (6 bases). The TCR sequence derives from a woman aged 55-69 years with COVID-19, enrolled during active disease. Material for sequencing was peripheral blood. The CDR3 bases are TGCGCCAGCAGCCGGGGGCCCCCCGGGACAACTAATGAAAAACTGTTTTTT. Its protein product is CASSRGPPGTTNEKLFF.